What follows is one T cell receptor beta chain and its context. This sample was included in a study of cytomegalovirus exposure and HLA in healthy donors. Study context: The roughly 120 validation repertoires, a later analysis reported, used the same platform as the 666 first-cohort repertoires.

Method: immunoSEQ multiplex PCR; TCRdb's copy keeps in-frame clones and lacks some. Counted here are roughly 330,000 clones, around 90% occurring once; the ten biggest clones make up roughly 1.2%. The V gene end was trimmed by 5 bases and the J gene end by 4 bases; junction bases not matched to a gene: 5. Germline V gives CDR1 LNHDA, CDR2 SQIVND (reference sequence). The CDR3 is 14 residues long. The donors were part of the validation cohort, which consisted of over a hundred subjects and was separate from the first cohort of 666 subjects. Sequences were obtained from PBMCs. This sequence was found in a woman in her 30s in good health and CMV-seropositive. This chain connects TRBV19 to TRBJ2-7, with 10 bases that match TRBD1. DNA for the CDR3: TGTGCCAGTAGTGTCGGGACAGGGGTTTACGAGCAGTACTTC. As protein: CASSVGTGVYEQYF.